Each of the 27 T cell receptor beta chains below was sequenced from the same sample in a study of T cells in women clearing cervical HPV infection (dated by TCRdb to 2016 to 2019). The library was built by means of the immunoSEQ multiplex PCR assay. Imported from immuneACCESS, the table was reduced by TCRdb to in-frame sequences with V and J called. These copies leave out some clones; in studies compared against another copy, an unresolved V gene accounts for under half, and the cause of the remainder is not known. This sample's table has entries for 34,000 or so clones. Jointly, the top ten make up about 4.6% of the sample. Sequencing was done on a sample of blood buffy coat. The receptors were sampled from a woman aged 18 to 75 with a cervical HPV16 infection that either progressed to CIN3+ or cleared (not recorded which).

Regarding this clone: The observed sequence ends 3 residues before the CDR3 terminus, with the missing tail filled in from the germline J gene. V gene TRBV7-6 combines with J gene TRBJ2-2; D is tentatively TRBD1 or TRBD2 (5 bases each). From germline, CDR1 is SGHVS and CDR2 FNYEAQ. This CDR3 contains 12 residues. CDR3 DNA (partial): TGTGCCAGCAGCCCGAGAGGGGAAAAG. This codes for CASSPRGEK. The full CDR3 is CASSPRGEKLFF.

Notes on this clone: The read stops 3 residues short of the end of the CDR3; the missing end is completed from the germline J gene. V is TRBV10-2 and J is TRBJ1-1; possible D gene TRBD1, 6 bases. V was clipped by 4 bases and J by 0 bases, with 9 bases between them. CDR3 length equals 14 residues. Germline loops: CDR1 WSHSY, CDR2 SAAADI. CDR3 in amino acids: CASSVQGLNTEAFF. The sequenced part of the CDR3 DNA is TGCGCCAGCAGTGTTCAGGGGTTGAACACTGAA.

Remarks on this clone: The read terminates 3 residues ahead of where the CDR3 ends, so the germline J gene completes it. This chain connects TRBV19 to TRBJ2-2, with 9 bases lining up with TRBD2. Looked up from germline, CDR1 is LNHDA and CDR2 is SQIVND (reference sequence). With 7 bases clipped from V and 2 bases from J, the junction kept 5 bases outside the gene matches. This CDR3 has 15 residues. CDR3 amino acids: CASMSGGPNTGELFF. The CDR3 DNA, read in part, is TGTGCCAGTATGAGCGGGGGGCCCAACACCGGGGAG.

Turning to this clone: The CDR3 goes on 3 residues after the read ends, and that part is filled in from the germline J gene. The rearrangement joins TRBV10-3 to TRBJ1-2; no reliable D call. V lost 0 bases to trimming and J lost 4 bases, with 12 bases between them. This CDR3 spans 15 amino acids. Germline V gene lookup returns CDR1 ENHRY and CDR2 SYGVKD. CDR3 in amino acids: CAISESRRNSYGYTF. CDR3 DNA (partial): TGTGCCATCAGTGAGTCGAGGCGGAATAGCTATGGC.

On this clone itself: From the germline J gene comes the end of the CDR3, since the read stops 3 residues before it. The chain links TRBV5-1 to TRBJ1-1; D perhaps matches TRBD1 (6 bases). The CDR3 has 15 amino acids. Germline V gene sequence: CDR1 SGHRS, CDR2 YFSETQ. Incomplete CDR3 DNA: TGCGCCAGCAGCCGGGAAGACAGGCATGGTGGGGAA. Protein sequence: CASSREDRHGGE. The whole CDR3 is CASSREDRHGGEAFF.

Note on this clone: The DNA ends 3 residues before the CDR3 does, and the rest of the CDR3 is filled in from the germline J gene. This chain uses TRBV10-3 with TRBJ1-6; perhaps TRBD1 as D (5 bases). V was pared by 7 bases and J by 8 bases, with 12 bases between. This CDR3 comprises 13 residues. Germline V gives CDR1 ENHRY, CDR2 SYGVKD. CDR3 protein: CAIMGTGDSPLHF. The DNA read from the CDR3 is TGTGCCATCATGGGGACTGGAGATTCACCC.

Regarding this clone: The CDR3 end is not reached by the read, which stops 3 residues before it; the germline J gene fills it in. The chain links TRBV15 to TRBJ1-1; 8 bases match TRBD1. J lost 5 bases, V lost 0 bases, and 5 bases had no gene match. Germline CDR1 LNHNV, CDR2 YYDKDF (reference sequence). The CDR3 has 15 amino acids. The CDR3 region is CATSRDPDRVTEAFF. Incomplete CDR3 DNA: TGTGCCACCAGCAGAGACCCGGACAGGGTGACTGAA.

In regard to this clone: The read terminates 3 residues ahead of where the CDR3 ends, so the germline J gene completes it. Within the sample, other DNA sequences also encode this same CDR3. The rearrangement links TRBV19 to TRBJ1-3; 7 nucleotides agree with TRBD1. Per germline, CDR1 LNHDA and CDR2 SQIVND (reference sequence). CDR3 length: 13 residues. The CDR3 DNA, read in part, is TGTGCCAGTAGTACCCTCTCACAGGGGACT. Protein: CASSTLSQGT. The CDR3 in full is CASSTLSQGTIYF.

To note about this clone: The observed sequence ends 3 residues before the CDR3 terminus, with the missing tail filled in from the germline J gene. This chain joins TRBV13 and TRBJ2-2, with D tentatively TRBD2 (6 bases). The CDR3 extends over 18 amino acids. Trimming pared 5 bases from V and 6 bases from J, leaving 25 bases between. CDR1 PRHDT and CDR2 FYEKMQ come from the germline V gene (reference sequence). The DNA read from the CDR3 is TGTGCCAGCAGCATCCGGGACTTGAGAGGGCTGGGCGCCGGGGAG. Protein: CASSIRDLRGLGAGE. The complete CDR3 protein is CASSIRDLRGLGAGELFF.

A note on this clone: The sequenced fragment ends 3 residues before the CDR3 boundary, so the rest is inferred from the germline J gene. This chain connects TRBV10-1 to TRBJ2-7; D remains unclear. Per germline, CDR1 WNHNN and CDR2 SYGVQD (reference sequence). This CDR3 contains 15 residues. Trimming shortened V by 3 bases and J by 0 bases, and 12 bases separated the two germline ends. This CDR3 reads CASSEASPSSYEQYF. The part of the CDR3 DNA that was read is TGCGCCAGCAGTGAAGCCTCCCCGAGCTCCTACGAG.

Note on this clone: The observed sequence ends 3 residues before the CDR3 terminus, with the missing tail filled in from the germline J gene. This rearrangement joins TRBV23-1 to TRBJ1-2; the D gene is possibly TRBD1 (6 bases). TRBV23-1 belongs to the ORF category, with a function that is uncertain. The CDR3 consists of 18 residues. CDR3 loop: CASSQRPTPRDTRADYTF. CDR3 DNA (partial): TGCGCCAGCAGTCAACGTCCCACCCCCCGGGACACTCGCGCCGAC.

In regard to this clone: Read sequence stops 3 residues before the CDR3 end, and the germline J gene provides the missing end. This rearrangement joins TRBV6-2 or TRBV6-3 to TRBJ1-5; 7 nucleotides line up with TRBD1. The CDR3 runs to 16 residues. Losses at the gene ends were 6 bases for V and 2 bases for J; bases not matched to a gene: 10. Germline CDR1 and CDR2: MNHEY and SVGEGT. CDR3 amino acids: CASSHDRVRGNQPQHF. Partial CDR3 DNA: TGTGCCAGCAGCCACGACAGGGTAAGAGGCAATCAGCCC.

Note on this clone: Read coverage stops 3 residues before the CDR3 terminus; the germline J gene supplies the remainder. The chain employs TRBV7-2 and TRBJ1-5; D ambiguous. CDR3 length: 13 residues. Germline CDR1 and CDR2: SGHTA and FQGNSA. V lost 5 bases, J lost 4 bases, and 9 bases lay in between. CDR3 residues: CASSLWFNQPQHF. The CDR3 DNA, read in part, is TGTGCCAGCAGCCTATGGTTTAATCAGCCC.

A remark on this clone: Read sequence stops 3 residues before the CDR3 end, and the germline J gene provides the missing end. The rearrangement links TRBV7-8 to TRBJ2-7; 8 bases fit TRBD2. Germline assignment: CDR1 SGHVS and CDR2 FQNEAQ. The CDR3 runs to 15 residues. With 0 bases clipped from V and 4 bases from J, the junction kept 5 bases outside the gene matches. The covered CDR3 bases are TGTGCCAGCAGCTTAGCGTCGGGACTAGGTTACGAG. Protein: CASSLASGLGYE. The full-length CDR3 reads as CASSLASGLGYEQYF.

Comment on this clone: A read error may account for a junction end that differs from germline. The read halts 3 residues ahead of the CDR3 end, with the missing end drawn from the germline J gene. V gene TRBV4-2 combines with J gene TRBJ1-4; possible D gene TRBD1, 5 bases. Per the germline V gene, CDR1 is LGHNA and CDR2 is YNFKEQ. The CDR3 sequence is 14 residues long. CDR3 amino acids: CASSQGQGGEKLFF. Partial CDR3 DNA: TGCGCCAGCAGCCAAGGGCAGGGAGGGGAAAAA.

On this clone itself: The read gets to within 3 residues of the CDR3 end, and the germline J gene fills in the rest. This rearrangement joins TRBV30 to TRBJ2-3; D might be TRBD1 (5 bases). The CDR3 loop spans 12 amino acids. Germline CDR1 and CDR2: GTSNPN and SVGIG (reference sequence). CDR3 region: CAWSPRAETQYF. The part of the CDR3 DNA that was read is TGTGCCTGGAGCCCCAGGGCGGAGACG.

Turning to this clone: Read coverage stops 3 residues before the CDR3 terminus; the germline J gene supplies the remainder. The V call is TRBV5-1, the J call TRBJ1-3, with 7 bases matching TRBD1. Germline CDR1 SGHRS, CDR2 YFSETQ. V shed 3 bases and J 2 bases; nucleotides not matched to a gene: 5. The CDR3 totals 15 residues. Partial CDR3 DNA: TGCGCCAGCAGCTACGGACAGGCCACTGGAAACACC. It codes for CASSYGQATGNT. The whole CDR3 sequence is CASSYGQATGNTIYF.

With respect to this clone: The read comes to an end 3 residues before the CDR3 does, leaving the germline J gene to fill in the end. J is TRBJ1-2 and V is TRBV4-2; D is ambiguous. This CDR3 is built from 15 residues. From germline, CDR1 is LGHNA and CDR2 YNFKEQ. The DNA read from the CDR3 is TGTGCCAGCAGCCAAGACCCCTTCCATGATAGCGGC. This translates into CASSQDPFHDSG. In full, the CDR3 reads CASSQDPFHDSGYTF.

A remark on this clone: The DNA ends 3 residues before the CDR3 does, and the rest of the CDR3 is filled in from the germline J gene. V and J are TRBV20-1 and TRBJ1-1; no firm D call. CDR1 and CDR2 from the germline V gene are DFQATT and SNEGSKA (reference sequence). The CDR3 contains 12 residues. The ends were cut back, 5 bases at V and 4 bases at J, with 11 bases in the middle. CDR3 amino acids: CSAPGRGTEAFF. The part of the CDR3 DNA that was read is TGCAGTGCTCCCGGACGGGGCACTGAA.

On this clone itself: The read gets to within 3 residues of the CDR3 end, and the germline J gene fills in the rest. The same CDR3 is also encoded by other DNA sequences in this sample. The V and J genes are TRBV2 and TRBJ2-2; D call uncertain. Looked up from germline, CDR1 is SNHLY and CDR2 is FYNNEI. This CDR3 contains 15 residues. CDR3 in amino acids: CASGPLDAQNSPLFF. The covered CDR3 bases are TGTGCCAGCGGTCCCCTAGACGCACAAAATTCGCCG.

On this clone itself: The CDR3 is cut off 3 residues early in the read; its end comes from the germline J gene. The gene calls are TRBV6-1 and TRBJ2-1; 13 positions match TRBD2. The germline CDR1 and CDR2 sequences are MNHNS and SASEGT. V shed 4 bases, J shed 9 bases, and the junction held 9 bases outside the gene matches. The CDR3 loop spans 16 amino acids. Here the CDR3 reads CASSGQGLAGSSEQFF. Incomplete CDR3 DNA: TGTGCCAGCAGTGGCCAGGGACTAGCGGGATCGAGTGAG.

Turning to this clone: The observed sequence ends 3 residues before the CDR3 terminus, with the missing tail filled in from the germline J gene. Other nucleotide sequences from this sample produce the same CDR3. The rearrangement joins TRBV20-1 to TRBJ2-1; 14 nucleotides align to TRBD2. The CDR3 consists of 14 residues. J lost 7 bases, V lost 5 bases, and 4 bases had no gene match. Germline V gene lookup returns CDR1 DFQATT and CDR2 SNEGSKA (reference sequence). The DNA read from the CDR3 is TGCAGTGCTGAGACTAGCGGGAGGGCAAATGAG. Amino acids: CSAETSGRANE. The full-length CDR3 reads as CSAETSGRANEQFF.

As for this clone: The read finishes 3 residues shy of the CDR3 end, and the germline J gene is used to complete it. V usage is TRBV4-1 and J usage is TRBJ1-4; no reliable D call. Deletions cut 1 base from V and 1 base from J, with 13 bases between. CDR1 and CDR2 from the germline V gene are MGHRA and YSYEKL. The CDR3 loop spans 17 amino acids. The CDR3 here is CASSQGAGLGTNEKLFF. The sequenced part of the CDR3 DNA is TGCGCCAGCAGCCAAGGGGCAGGCCTCGGAACTAATGAAAAA.

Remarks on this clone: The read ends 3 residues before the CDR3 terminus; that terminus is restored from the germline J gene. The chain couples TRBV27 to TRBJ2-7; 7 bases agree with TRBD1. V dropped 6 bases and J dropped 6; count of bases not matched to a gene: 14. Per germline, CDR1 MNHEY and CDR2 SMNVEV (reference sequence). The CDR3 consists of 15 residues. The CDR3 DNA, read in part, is TGTGCCAGCAGCGCTGACAGGGCGCCCCTGGGCGAG. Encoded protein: CASSADRAPLGE. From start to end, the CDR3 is CASSADRAPLGEQYF.

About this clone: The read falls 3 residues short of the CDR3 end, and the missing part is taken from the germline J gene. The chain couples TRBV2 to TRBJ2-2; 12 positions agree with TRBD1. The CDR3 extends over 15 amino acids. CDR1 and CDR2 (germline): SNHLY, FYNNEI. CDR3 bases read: TGTGCCAGCACCCTTGGGGGGACAGGGGGCGAAAAG. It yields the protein CASTLGGTGGEK. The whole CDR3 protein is CASTLGGTGGEKLFF.

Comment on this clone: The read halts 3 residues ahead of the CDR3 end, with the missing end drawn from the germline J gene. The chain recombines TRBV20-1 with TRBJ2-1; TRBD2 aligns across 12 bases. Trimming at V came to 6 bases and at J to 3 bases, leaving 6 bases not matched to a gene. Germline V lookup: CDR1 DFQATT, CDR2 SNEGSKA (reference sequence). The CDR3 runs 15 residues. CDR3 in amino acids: CSAPTSGSFYNEQFF. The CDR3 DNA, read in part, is TGCAGTGCCCCGACTAGCGGGAGTTTCTACAATGAG.

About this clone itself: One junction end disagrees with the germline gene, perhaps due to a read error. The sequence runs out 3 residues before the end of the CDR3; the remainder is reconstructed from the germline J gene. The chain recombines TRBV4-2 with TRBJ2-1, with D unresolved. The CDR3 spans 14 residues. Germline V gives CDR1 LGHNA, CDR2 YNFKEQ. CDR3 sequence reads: CASSQEFSYNEQFF. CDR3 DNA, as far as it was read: TGCGCCAGCAGCCAAGAATTCAGTTACAATGAG.